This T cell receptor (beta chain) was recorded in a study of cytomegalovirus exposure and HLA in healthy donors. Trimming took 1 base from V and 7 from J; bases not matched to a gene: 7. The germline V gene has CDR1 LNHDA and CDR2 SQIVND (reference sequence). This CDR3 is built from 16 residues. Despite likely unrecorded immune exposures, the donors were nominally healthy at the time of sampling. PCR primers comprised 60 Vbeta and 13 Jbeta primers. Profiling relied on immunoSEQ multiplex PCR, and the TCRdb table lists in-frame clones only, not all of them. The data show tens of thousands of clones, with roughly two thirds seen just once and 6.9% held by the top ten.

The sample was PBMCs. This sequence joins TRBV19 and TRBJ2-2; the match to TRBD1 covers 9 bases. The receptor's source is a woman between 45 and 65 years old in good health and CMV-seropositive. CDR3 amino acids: CASSIGQGGDHGELFF. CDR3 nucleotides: TGTGCCAGTAGTATAGGACAGGGGGGCGACCACGGGGAGCTGTTTTTT.